The present T cell receptor (beta chain) was sequenced within a study of shared clonotypes between healthy human individuals. TCRdb's table, derived via immunoSEQ multiplex PCR, lists solely in-frame clones and lacks some. Of under 600,000 clones in the sample, roughly 95% were seen once. Germline values: CDR1 MDHEN, CDR2 SYDVKM. CDR3 size: 14 residues. The junction had 7 bases not matched to a gene; V was cut back by 11 bases and J by 2 bases. Sequenced sample: naive CD4+ T cells sorted from blood. Subset: CD45RA+ positively selected. The receptor comes from a woman aged 25-40 years in good health. V gene TRBV28 combines with J gene TRBJ1-5; TRBD1 matches 9 bases. The CDR3 here is CAGRGQGGNQPQHF. In nucleotides, the CDR3 is TGTGCCGGACGGGGACAGGGAGGCAATCAGCCCCAGCATTTT.